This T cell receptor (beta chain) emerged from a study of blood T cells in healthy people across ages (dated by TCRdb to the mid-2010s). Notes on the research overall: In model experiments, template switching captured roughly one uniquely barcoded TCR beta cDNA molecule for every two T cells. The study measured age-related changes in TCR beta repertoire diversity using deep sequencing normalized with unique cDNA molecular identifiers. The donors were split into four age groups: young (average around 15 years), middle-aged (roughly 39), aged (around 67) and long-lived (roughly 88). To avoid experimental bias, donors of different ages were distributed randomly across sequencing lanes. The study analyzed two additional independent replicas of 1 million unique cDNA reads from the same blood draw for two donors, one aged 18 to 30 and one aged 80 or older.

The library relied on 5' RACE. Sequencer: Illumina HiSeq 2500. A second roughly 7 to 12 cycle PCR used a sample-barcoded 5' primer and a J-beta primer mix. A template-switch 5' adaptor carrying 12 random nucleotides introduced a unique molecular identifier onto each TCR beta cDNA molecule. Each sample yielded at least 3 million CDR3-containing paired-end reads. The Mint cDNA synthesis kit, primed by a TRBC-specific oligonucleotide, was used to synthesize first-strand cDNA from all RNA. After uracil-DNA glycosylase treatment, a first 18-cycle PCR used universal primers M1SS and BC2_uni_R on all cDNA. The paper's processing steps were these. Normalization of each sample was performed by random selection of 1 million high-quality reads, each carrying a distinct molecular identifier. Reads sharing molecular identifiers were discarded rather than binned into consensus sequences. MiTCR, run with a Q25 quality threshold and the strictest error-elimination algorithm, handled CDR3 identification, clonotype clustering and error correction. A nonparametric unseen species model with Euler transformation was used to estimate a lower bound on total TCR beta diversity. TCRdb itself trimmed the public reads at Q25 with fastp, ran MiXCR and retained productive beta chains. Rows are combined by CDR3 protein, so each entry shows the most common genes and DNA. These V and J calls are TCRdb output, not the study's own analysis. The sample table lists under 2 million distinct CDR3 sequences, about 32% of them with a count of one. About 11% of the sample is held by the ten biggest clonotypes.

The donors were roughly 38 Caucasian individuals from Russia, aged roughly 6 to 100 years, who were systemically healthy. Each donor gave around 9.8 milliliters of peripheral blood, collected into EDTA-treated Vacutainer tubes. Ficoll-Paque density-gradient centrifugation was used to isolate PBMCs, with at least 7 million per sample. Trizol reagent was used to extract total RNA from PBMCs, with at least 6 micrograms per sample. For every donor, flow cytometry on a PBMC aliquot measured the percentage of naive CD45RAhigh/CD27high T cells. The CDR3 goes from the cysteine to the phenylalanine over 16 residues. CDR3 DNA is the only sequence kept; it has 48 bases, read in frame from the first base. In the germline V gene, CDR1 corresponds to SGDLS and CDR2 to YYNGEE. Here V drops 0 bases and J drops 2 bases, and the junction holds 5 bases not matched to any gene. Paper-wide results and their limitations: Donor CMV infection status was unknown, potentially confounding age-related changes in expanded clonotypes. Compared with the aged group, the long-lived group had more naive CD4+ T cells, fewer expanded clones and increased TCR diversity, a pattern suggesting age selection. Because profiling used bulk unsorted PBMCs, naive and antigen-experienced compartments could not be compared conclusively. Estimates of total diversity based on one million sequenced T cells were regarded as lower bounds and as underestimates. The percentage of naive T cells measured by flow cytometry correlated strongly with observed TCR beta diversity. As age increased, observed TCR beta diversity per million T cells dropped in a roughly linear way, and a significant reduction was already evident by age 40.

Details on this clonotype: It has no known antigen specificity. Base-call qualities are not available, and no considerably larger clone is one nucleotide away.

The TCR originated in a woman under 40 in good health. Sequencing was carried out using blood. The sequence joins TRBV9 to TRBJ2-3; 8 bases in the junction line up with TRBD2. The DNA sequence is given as TGTGCCAGCAGCGTAGCAACTAGCGGCCTCACAGATACGCAGTATTTT. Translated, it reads CASSVATSGLTDTQYF.